These 12 T cell receptor beta chains share one sample of origin, sequenced in a study of blood T cell repertoires in COVID-19. Clones were sequenced by immunoSEQ multiplex PCR, and TCRdb holds only the in-frame ones, with some missing. The sample yields 200,000 to 250,000 clones, roughly 88% seen once. The sequenced sample consisted of peripheral blood. These receptor sequences come from a man older than 75 with acute or convalescent COVID-19.

This clone was seen a few times. This chain's CDR3 is CASSAGGQGANEAFF. The CDR3 region has the DNA TGTGCCAGCAGCGCAGGAGGACAGGGGGCTAACGAAGCTTTCTTT. The chain couples TRBV7-2 to TRBJ1-1; 11 bases map to TRBD1. This CDR3 contains 15 residues. V was pared by 5 bases and J by 8 bases, with 10 bases of the junction left unmatched. Germline assignment: CDR1 SGHTA and CDR2 FQGNSA.

Notes on this clone: This sample also contains other DNA sequences that code for the same CDR3. The chain couples TRBV5-5 to TRBJ1-5; 7 bases match TRBD1. After removal of 3 bases from V and 2 bases from J, the junction contained 2 bases not matched to a gene. Germline V gene sequence: CDR1 SGHKS, CDR2 YYEKEE (reference sequence). The CDR3 is 14 amino acids. CDR3 nucleotides: TGTGCCAGCAGCTCAGGACAGGGCAATCAGCCCCAGCATTTT. Its protein product is CASSSGQGNQPQHF.

This chain connects TRBV21-1 to TRBJ1-2. TRBV21-1 is flagged as a pseudogene. The CDR3 runs to 11 residues. CDR3 DNA sequence: TGTGCCAGCAGCAAAGTAGCTGGCTACACCTTC. It codes for CASSKVAGYTF.

V gene TRBV3-1 (or the pseudogene TRBV3-2) combines with J gene TRBJ1-6, with 7 bases identical to TRBD1. V dropped 6 bases and J dropped 7; count of bases not matched to a gene: 9. This CDR3 is built from 15 residues. CDR1 is LGHDT and CDR2 is YNNKEL in the germline V gene (reference sequence). The CDR3 protein is CASRHRTGPNSPLHF. CDR3 DNA: TGTGCCAGCAGACACCGGACAGGTCCAAATTCACCCCTCCACTTT.

The chain carries TRBV18 and TRBJ1-1; 9 positions agree with TRBD1. CDR1 and CDR2 from the germline V gene are KGHSH and LQKENI. Trimming cost V 1 base and J 5 bases; bases outside gene matches: 11. The length of the CDR3 is 17 residues. The CDR3 spells CASSPRQGQGPGTEAFF. The CDR3 DNA sequence: TGTGCCAGCTCACCACGGCAAGGACAGGGGCCGGGGACTGAAGCTTTCTTT.

The chain is built from TRBV12-5 and TRBJ1-1; 11 positions match TRBD1. The junction had 9 bases not matched to a gene; V was cut back by 6 bases and J by 3 bases. The CDR3 is 16 amino acids. Looked up from germline, CDR1 is LGHNT and CDR2 is FRNRAP. The CDR3 sequence: CASGLGQGGADTEAFF. The CDR3 coding sequence is TGTGCTAGTGGACTGGGACAGGGGGGAGCGGACACTGAAGCTTTCTTT.

This clone was counted a single time. J is TRBJ2-7 and V is TRBV7-2, with D possibly being TRBD2 (6 bases). The germline V gene has CDR1 SGHTA and CDR2 FQGNSA. The CDR3 extends over 14 amino acids. The V end lost 0 bases, the J end lost 2 bases, and 8 bases lay between the germline ends. The chain's CDR3 is CASSLAGGTYEQYF. The DNA of the CDR3 is TGTGCCAGCAGCTTAGCGGGAGGAACCTACGAGCAGTACTTC. Full variable domain (outside the CDR3, taken from reference TRBV7-2 and TRBJ2-7): GAGVSQSPSNKVTEKGKDVELRCDPISGHTALYWYRQSLGQGLEFLIYFQGNSAPDKSGLPSDRFSAERTGGSVSTLTIQRTQQEDSAVYLCASSLAGGTYEQYFGPGTRLTVT.

This clone has just one count. The genes are TRBV6-2 or TRBV6-3 and TRBJ1-5; a possible D gene is TRBD1 (5 bases). CDR3 length: 13 amino acids. Germline CDR1 and CDR2: MNHEY and SVGEGT. Trimming took 6 bases from V and 5 from J, leaving 11 bases between them. CDR3 DNA sequence: TGTGCCAGCAGCCCCGCCAGGGATCAGCCCCAGCATTTT. This codes for CASSPARDQPQHF.

The genes are TRBV6-6 and TRBJ2-7; 14 bases fit TRBD2. The trim removed 4 bases at V and 6 bases at J, leaving 8 bases unmatched. Germline V gene sequence: CDR1 MNHNY, CDR2 SVGAGI (reference sequence). The CDR3 runs to 16 residues. The chain's CDR3 is CASSSPGLAGAGEQYF. CDR3 in DNA: TGTGCCAGCAGTTCTCCGGGACTAGCGGGAGCGGGCGAGCAGTACTTC.

The V and J genes are TRBV11-3 and TRBJ2-1; 14 bases are a match to TRBD2. V lost 0 bases to trimming and J lost 6 bases; unmatched junction nucleotides: 4. The V gene's germline CDR1 is SGHNT and CDR2 YENEEA. This CDR3 spans 17 amino acids. The CDR3 reads CASSLDGLAGGFNEQFF. The DNA for the CDR3 is TGTGCCAGCAGCTTAGATGGACTAGCGGGAGGCTTCAATGAGCAGTTCTTC.

This clone was observed many times. The chain has TRBV7-9 and TRBJ1-2; 8 bases line up with TRBD1. Unmatched junction bases numbered 14, after V lost 8 bases and J lost 6 bases. Germline V gives CDR1 SEHNR, CDR2 FQNEAQ (reference sequence). The length of the CDR3 is 15 residues. DNA of the CDR3: TGTGCCAGCTCCGAAGGACAGGGTCCCCTGGATGGCTACACCTTC. This encodes CASSEGQGPLDGYTF.

The CDR3 DNA sequence: TGTGCCAGCTCACCACCTGGGACAGGGGGGTACGAGCAGTACTTC. Its translation: CASSPPGTGGYEQYF. The rearrangement uses TRBV18 and TRBJ2-7; 11 bases are a match to TRBD1. CDR3 size: 15 residues. The junction had 2 bases not matched to a gene; V was cut back by 0 bases and J by 4 bases. Germline V CDR1 and CDR2: KGHSH, LQKENI.